The 20 T cell receptor beta chains given below trace back to one sample, sequenced in a study of STAT5B mutations in CD4+ large granular lymphocyte leukemia. Sequencing was performed with immunoSEQ multiplex PCR; in TCRdb, only in-frame clones are kept and a portion is missing. The sample consists of approximately 21,000 clones, around 81% of them appearing once. The specimen was CD4+ T cells from blood buffy coats. These receptors all stem from a human donor in good health.

This clone turned up a few times. DNA of the CDR3: TGCGCCAGCAGCTTAAATAACGGGGGCACCGGGGAGCTGTTTTTT. Amino acids: CASSLNNGGTGELFF. This chain connects TRBV5-1 to TRBJ2-2, with D perhaps TRBD2 (6 bases). V gave up 2 bases and J gave up 4 bases, with 12 bases separating them. The CDR3 is made up of 15 amino acids. The germline V gene encodes CDR1 SGHRS and CDR2 YFSETQ. Variable domain in full (rest from reference TRBV5-1 and TRBJ2-2): KAGVTQTPRYLIKTRGQQVTLSCSPISGHRSVSWYQQTPGQGLQFLFEYFSETQRNKGNFPGRFSGRQFSNSRSEMNVSTLELGDSALYLCASSLNNGGTGELFFGEGSRLTVL.

This clone was recorded only once. This chain connects TRBV6-1 to TRBJ2-1; 9 nucleotides agree with TRBD1. The CDR3 sequence is 14 residues long. J lost 7 bases, V lost 6 bases, and 7 bases had no gene match. Germline V gene data show CDR1 as MNHNS and CDR2 as SASEGT. CDR3 nucleotides: TGTGCCAGCAGATTACAGGGGGCTATTAATGAGCAGTTCTTC. It encodes CASRLQGAINEQFF.

The V call is TRBV2, the J call TRBJ2-7; D not certain. Germline V CDR1 and CDR2: SNHLY, FYNNEI. Trimming took off 8 bases at V and 3 bases at J, with 14 bases between the two ends. The CDR3 is 13 amino acids. This CDR3 reads CASGLALLYEQYF. As DNA, the CDR3 is TGTGCCAGCGGCTTGGCCCTACTCTACGAGCAGTACTTC.

V and J are TRBV28 and TRBJ2-2; D is perhaps TRBD1 or TRBD2 (6 bases each). Trimming shortened V by 1 base and J by 15 bases, and 12 bases separated the two germline ends. Germline V CDR1 and CDR2: MDHEN, SYDVKM. The CDR3 covers 12 residues. CDR3 region: CASSLLTRGVFF. The CDR3 bases are TGTGCCAGCAGTTTATTAACTAGGGGGGTGTTTTTT.

This sequence joins TRBV6-5 and TRBJ1-1, with D unresolved. Trimming pared 6 bases from V and 5 bases from J, leaving 10 bases between. The CDR3 has 12 residues. The V gene's germline CDR1 is MNHEY and CDR2 SVGAGI. CDR3 region: CASREMGTEAFF. In nucleotides, the CDR3 is TGTGCCAGCAGGGAGATGGGGACTGAAGCTTTCTTT.

The V gene is TRBV5-1, the J gene TRBJ2-2, with 14 bases aligning to TRBD2. Germline CDR1 is SGHRS and CDR2 is YFSETQ. The ends lost 6 bases at V and 6 bases at J; junction bases unmatched: 4. The CDR3 covers 15 residues. CDR3 loop: CASKTSGGASGELFF. The DNA for the CDR3 is TGCGCCAGCAAGACTAGCGGGGGGGCGTCCGGGGAGCTGTTTTTT.

The chain employs TRBV10-1 and TRBJ2-3; D unclear. Germline V gives CDR1 WNHNN, CDR2 SYGVQD (reference sequence). There are 13 residues in the CDR3. With 3 bases removed from V and 7 bases from J, the gap between germline ends came to 11 bases. Written as DNA, the CDR3 is TGCGCCAGCAGTGAAGTTCGCCTTAATACGCAGTATTTT. It specifies CASSEVRLNTQYF.

CDR3 sequence reads: CASSLGGPGDTQYF. For the CDR3, the DNA is TGTGCCAGCAGCCTCGGGGGGCCAGGAGATACGCAGTATTTT. This chain uses TRBV6-4 with TRBJ2-3; D is perhaps TRBD2 (7 bases). V lost 6 bases to trimming and J lost 5 bases, with 15 bases between them. Germline-derived CDR1 and CDR2 are MRHNA and SNTAGT. The length of the CDR3 is 14 residues.

This clone occurred once. CDR3 in DNA: TGTGCCAGCAGGTCCCTAGCTAAAAGGCAAGAGACCCAGTACTTC. It encodes CASRSLAKRQETQYF. This chain connects TRBV28 to TRBJ2-5; a possible D gene is TRBD2 (5 bases). The CDR3 length is 15 residues. V lost 6 bases and J 2 bases, leaving 16 bases between the germline ends. Per germline, CDR1 MDHEN and CDR2 SYDVKM.

This chain links TRBV5-4 with TRBJ2-3, with D perhaps matching TRBD1 or TRBD2 (6 bases each). This CDR3 has 17 residues. Germline CDR1 reads SGHNT; CDR2 reads YYREEE (reference sequence). Trimming took 1 base from V and 5 from J, leaving 20 bases between them. DNA of the CDR3: TGTGCCAGCAGCTTGATGACGGGGGCGGTTTCGGTAGATACGCAGTATTTT. Translating it yields CASSLMTGAVSVDTQYF.

The V call is TRBV9, the J call TRBJ1-1, with D hard to call. V lost 4 bases to trimming and J lost 2 bases, with 12 bases between them. Per germline, CDR1 SGDLS and CDR2 YYNGEE. CDR3 size: 14 residues. As DNA, the CDR3 is TGTGCCAGCAGCCCCGGCCAACTAAACACTGAAGCTTTCTTT. Translated: CASSPGQLNTEAFF.

This rearrangement joins TRBV9 to TRBJ2-7; D gene unclear. The CDR3 extends over 12 amino acids. From germline, CDR1 is SGDLS and CDR2 YYNGEE. V lost 0 bases, J lost 5 bases, and 6 bases lay in between. In DNA form, the CDR3 reads TGTGCCAGCAGCGTAGATGCGCACGAGCAGTACTTC. As protein: CASSVDAHEQYF.

The rearrangement joins TRBV29-1 to TRBJ2-7, with TRBD2 identical over 11 bases. The germline V gene has CDR1 SQVTM and CDR2 ANQGSEA. The V gene end was trimmed by 7 bases and the J gene end by 0 bases; junction bases not matched to a gene: 14. This CDR3 spans 17 amino acids. As DNA, the CDR3 is TGCAGCGCCGACGTGGGAGAGACTAGCGGGAACTCCTACGAGCAGTACTTC. Encoded protein: CSADVGETSGNSYEQYF.

The V call is TRBV18, the J call TRBJ1-3, with D perhaps matching TRBD1 (6 bases). The CDR3 totals 15 residues. Germline assignment: CDR1 KGHSH and CDR2 LQKENI. V lost 2 bases and J 2 bases, leaving 10 bases between the germline ends. The CDR3, as DNA: TGTGCCAGCTCACCAGGGGGCTTGGCTGGAAACACCATATATTTT. Residues: CASSPGGLAGNTIYF. Complete variable domain (other parts from reference TRBV18 and TRBJ1-3): NAGVMQNPRHLVRRRGQEARLRCSPMKGHSHVYWYRQLPEEGLKFMVYLQKENIIDESGMPKERFSAEFPKEGPSILRIQQVVRGDSAAYFCASSPGGLAGNTIYFGEGSWLTVV.

This clone appeared once. The chain links TRBV10-1 to TRBJ1-4; TRBD1 matches at 7 bases. The V gene's germline CDR1 is WNHNN and CDR2 SYGVQD (reference sequence). The CDR3 contains 17 residues. Trimming removed 5 bases from V and 7 bases from J; junction bases left unmatched: 16. The CDR3 spells CASSRHRGGITGEKLFF. The CDR3 DNA is TGCGCCAGCAGTCGGCACAGGGGTGGAATCACAGGTGAAAAACTGTTTTTT.

This rearrangement joins TRBV7-9 to TRBJ1-2; tentative D call: TRBD1 (6 bases). The CDR3 runs to 16 residues. Trimming pared 2 bases from V and 0 bases from J, leaving 13 bases between. The germline V gene has CDR1 SEHNR and CDR2 FQNEAQ (reference sequence). The CDR3 here is CASSLQQGAANYGYTF. The CDR3 DNA is TGTGCCAGCAGCTTACAACAGGGAGCCGCTAACTATGGCTACACCTTC.

This chain connects TRBV2 to TRBJ1-5; TRBD1 aligns across 8 bases. CDR3 length: 13 residues. The V segment lost 5 bases and the J segment 7 bases; nucleotides outside the gene matches: 4. The germline gives CDR1 SNHLY, CDR2 FYNNEI. In DNA form, the CDR3 reads TGTGCCAGCAGTCAGACAGGGGACCAGCCCCAGCATTTT. Translated: CASSQTGDQPQHF.

This chain connects TRBV2 to TRBJ2-3; TRBD2 aligns across 8 bases. Germline loops: CDR1 SNHLY, CDR2 FYNNEI. J lost 0 bases, V lost 4 bases, and 3 bases had no gene match. This CDR3 contains 15 residues. The CDR3 DNA follows: TGTGCCAGCAGTGGCGGGGGGTTTAGCACAGATACGCAGTATTTT. This sequence encodes CASSGGGFSTDTQYF.

V and J are TRBV5-1 and TRBJ2-3; 11 bases line up with TRBD2. The CDR3 is 15 residues long. CDR1 is SGHRS and CDR2 is YFSETQ in the germline V gene. The ends lost 2 bases at V and 2 bases at J; junction bases unmatched: 1. The CDR3 DNA is TGCGCCAGCAGCTTACTAGCGGGAGTCACAGATACGCAGTATTTT. As protein: CASSLLAGVTDTQYF.

The V call is TRBV10-3, the J call TRBJ2-6; D ambiguous. CDR1 is ENHRY, CDR2 SYGVKD, per germline. V was trimmed by 4 bases and J by 0 bases, leaving 10 bases between them. The CDR3 covers 16 residues. CDR3 in amino acids: CAISAHTNSGANVLTF. For the CDR3, the DNA is TGTGCCATCAGTGCGCACACCAACTCTGGGGCCAACGTCCTGACTTTC.